This T cell receptor (beta chain) emerged from a study of CD4 T cells in relation to SARS-CoV-2 and coronaviruses. Across the whole study: PBMCs were cultured with antigen for roughly 10 days before TCR beta sequencing. Of the patients, about 8 were male, a few female, two Hispanic. Convalescent patients had median age roughly 38 years, range 21 to 72.

Assay: immunoSEQ multiplex PCR; the TCRdb copy retains only in-frame clones and omits some. This sample has around 30,000 clones, with more than 75% found just once. 75,000 to 100,000 naive or memory CD4+ cells were cultured with CEF peptides for about 10 days. Germline loops: CDR1 SGHAT, CDR2 FQNNGV. The length of the CDR3 is 15 residues. Trimming left V 5 bases short and J 1 base short, with 12 bases between. As for this clone: What it binds is unknown.

This receptor was obtained from an adult with COVID-19. The chain links TRBV11-2 to TRBJ2-1; D not certain. The sequencing sample was made of memory CD4+ T cells from PBMCs, cultured in vitro. DNA of the CDR3: TGTGCCAGCAGCCGACGAGACGGTTCCTACAATGAGCAGTTCTTC. Amino acid sequence: CASSRRDGSYNEQFF.